This TCR beta chain was sequenced for a study of persistence of HIV-infected CD4 T cells. As concerns this clone: Its antigen remains unidentified.

The stimulus was an HIV-1 Gag 15-mer peptide pool, about 1.1 ug/peptide/mL. CD40L/CD69 double-negative CD45RO-high memory CD4+ T cells were collected. Donors had undetectable plasma HIV-1 RNA, under 50 copies/mL, for 4+ years. Trimming cost V 0 bases and J 7 bases, with 10 bases left between them. The length of the CDR3 is 13 residues. CDR1 is SGHRS and CDR2 is YFSETQ in the germline V gene. Sequencing used immunoSEQ version 4 in survey mode. Each sample used up to 1 ug genomic DNA diluted to approximately 9 ng/uL. Here immunoSEQ multiplex PCR was the method, and the copy in TCRdb shows in-frame clones only, minus some. Of about 36,000 clones in the sample, under 90% were seen once.

The rearrangement links TRBV5-1 to TRBJ1-2, with D uncertain. Sequencing used cultured CD4+ T cells from PBMCs, obtained from a patient who received antiretroviral therapy. This receptor was identified in an adult with HIV. The donor label of this sample is uncertain. CDR3 sequence reads: CASSLDGEGGYTF. Here the CDR3 DNA reads TGCGCCAGCAGCTTGGACGGGGAGGGTGGCTACACCTTC. Based on the CDR3 plus reference TRBV5-1 and TRBJ1-2, the full variable domain is KAGVTQTPRYLIKTRGQQVTLSCSPISGHRSVSWYQQTPGQGLQFLFEYFSETQRNKGNFPGRFSGRQFSNSRSEMNVSTLELGDSALYLCASSLDGEGGYTFGSGTRLTVV.